This T cell receptor (beta chain) was sequenced during a study of blood T cells in healthy people across ages. Study-wide results and caveats: Observed TCR beta diversity per million T cells went down as age went up. This fall followed a roughly linear course with age. Relative to aged donors, long-lived donors carried more naive CD4+ cells and displayed higher diversity.

CDR3 length: 13 amino acids. The germline V gene has CDR1 MDHEN and CDR2 SYDVKM. Using a J-beta primer mix together with a sample-barcoded 5' primer, a second PCR was run for roughly 6 to 12 cycles. One entry per CDR3 protein results from TCRdb running MiXCR on the 5' RACE reads. The table has approximately 1,100,000 distinct CDR3 sequences, 45% seen once. A remark on this clonotype: Its antigen is still unknown.

The receptor was derived from a woman aged 55-69 years in good health. V usage is TRBV28 and J usage is TRBJ2-7; 9 bases are a match to TRBD1. The end of the DNA aligns better with TRBJ2-5, so the J call may be wrong. Sequencing input: blood. CDR3 sequence: CASRRTGDGTQYF. The CDR3 DNA reads TGTGCCAGCCGGAGGACAGGGGACGGGACCCAGTACTTC.